The rows below give T cell receptor beta chains drawn from one sample of a study of T cell responses to AZD1222 COVID-19 vaccine. Using immunoSEQ multiplex PCR, the repertoire was profiled, and TCRdb retains in-frame clones only, with some absent. The sample holds more than 120,000 clones, around 84% seen once. The sequences come from peripheral blood, collected 28 days after the second AZD1222 dose. Receptors were obtained from an adult who received the AZD1222 COVID-19 vaccine. CDR3s include the opening cysteine and the closing phenylalanine or tryptophan. The D gene is left open where the match is weak. Clone size is not always given. Where it is, it says once, few, many or a class for expanded clones.

cdr3_aa cdr3_nt j_call clone_size v_call d_call
CASGLAGVGTDTQYF TGTGCCAGCGGCTTAGCGGGAGTCGGGACAGATACGCAGTATTTT TRBJ2-3 NA TRBV11-3 TRBD2
CATSDLRDRDDTQYF TGTGCCACCAGTGATTTGCGTGACAGGGATGATACGCAGTATTTT TRBJ2-3 NA TRBV24-1 TRBD1
CASSPRGGSGGTGELFF TGTGCCAGCAGCCCTAGAGGAGGGTCAGGGGGCACCGGGGAGCTGTTTTTT TRBJ2-2 once TRBV11-2 NA
CASSYSPIAANYGYTF TGTGCCAGCAGTTACTCGCCGATAGCCGCTAACTATGGCTACACCTTC TRBJ1-2 NA TRBV6-5 NA
CASSGGLLDEQYF TGTGCCAGCAGCGGGGGGTTGCTTGACGAGCAGTACTTC TRBJ2-7 NA TRBV7-7 NA
CASSYSSGPAGYTF TGTGCCAGCAGTTACTCCTCAGGGCCAGCAGGCTACACCTTC TRBJ1-2 NA TRBV6-5 NA
CASTYYGGGAGPQHF TGTGCCAGTACTTACTATGGAGGGGGCGCGGGGCCCCAGCATTTT TRBJ1-5 few TRBV19 TRBD1
CASSQGGEKLFF TGTGCCAGTAGTCAGGGAGGTGAAAAACTGTTTTTT TRBJ1-4 NA TRBV5-4 NA
CASSEYTDTQYF TGTGCCAGCAGTGAATATACAGATACGCAGTATTTT TRBJ2-3 NA TRBV25-1 NA
CASSSSSGGPPNTEAFF TGTGCCAGCAGTTCCTCCAGTGGGGGACCCCCGAACACTGAAGCTTTCTTT TRBJ1-1 NA TRBV27 NA
CAVTGENTGELFF TGTGCCGTCACAGGGGAAAACACCGGGGAGCTGTTTTTT TRBJ2-2 NA TRBV10-3 TRBD1
CASKPGRQGTGELFF TGCGCCAGCAAGCCGGGGCGACAGGGAACCGGAGAGCTGTTTTTT TRBJ2-2 NA TRBV4-1 TRBD1
CAISEREIDTQYF TGTGCCATCAGTGAAAGAGAAATAGATACGCAGTATTTT TRBJ2-3 NA TRBV10-3 NA
CASSWDRAGENIQYF TGTGCCAGTAGTTGGGACAGGGCCGGTGAAAACATTCAGTACTTC TRBJ2-4 NA TRBV19 TRBD1
CASSDSAGRRNEQFF TGTGCCAGCAGTGATTCCGCGGGAAGGAGGAATGAGCAGTTCTTC TRBJ2-1 NA TRBV2 NA
CASSGTGTETQYF TGTGCCAGCAGCGGGACAGGGACGGAGACCCAGTACTTC TRBJ2-5 few TRBV9 TRBD1
CASSPIPGGAVHSNQPQHF TGTGCCAGCAGTCCCATCCCCGGGGGGGCGGTCCATAGCAATCAGCCCCAGCATTTT TRBJ1-5 NA TRBV27 NA
CASSLLATQYF TGTGCCAGCAGCTTACTCGCTACACAGTATTTT TRBJ2-3 NA TRBV7-2 NA
CASSFRGGYGYTF TGTGCCAGCAGTTTTCGAGGAGGCTATGGCTACACCTTC TRBJ1-2 NA TRBV28 NA
CASSVGQFSYNEQFF TGTGCCAGCAGCGTAGGACAGTTCTCCTACAATGAGCAGTTCTTC TRBJ2-1 NA TRBV11-2 NA
CASMRGERELFF TGTGCCAGCATGAGGGGGGAACGGGAGCTGTTTTTT TRBJ2-2 NA TRBV6-5 NA
CASTGGRETQYF TGTGCCAGTACGGGGGGGCGAGAGACCCAGTACTTC TRBJ2-5 few TRBV28 TRBD2
CASSFEGGRGVPNYGYTF TGTGCCAGCAGTTTTGAGGGCGGTCGAGGGGTGCCTAACTATGGCTACACCTTC TRBJ1-2 NA TRBV28 NA
CASRLVGQGNYEQYF TGTGCCAGCAGGTTGGTGGGACAGGGGAACTACGAGCAGTACTTC TRBJ2-7 NA TRBV27 TRBD1
CASSPRSDEQYF TGTGCCAGCAGCCCGCGGTCTGACGAGCAGTACTTC TRBJ2-7 NA TRBV7-2 NA
CASRGLAGDTDTQYF TGCGCCAGCAGGGGACTAGCGGGGGACACAGATACGCAGTATTTT TRBJ2-3 NA TRBV5-1 TRBD2
CASSHGGYNSPLHF TGTGCCAGCAGCCATGGGGGATATAATTCACCCCTCCACTTT TRBJ1-6 NA TRBV14 NA
CAWLGTGGAIHEQYF TGTGCCTGGCTCGGTACAGGGGGCGCCATCCACGAGCAGTACTTC TRBJ2-7 NA TRBV30 TRBD1
CASSLSSSSGNTIYF TGTGCCAGCAGCTTATCAAGTTCCTCTGGAAACACCATATATTTT TRBJ1-3 NA TRBV11-2 NA
CASSLDRSSVEEQFF TGTGCCAGCAGCTTAGATCGTTCGAGCGTCGAGGAGCAGTTCTTC TRBJ2-1 NA TRBV11-2 NA